The clone carrying this T cell receptor beta chain came up once. Its antigen is still unknown. Assay: immunoSEQ multiplex PCR; the TCRdb copy retains only in-frame clones and omits some. The sample lists 11,000 to 15,000 clones; approximately 95% were seen once. These data originate in a study of T cell clonotyping in hematopoietic cell transplantation. General study results and limits: After transplant, recipient diversity fell while pathologically expanded clonotypes grew through day 180. Higher Inverse Simpson Index values in graft donor and pretransplant recipient predicted broader posttransplant TCR diversity.

Trimming took off 6 bases at V and 1 base at J, with 6 bases between the two ends. Germline loops: CDR1 MDHEN, CDR2 SYDVKM. The CDR3 spans 12 residues. The material was PBMCs, obtained 30 days after allogeneic stem cell transplant. The source of this sequence is a male patient between 60 and 69 years old who had an allogeneic stem cell transplant from an unrelated donor, so the T cells may come from the graft donor. Some clones in this sample may be carry-over from other donors' samples. V and J are TRBV28 and TRBJ1-2, with D possibly TRBD1 on 5 matching bases. CDR3 in DNA: TGTGCCAGCAGGGACAATAACTATGGCTACACCTTC. Amino acids: CASRDNNYGYTF.